This record covers a single T cell receptor (beta chain). V gave up 7 bases and J gave up 8 bases, with 17 bases separating them. CDR3 length: 13 amino acids. Germline V lookup: CDR1 SQVTM, CDR2 ANQGSEA. Authors' methods: Amplification with reference gene primers provided the estimates of nucleated cell counts. Method: immunoSEQ multiplex PCR; TCRdb's copy keeps in-frame clones and lacks some. Clonal size and the V and J genes are those of that table, whereas D and trimming came from the DNA. The sample lists 250,000 or so clones, approximately 80% occurring once. This record belongs to a study of blood T cell repertoires in COVID-19. About the research overall: The analysed material was cDNA or gDNA that came from T cells, B-cell-depleted T cells, or PBMCs.

The receptor comes from a woman aged 18 to 35 with acute or convalescent COVID-19. The sample comprised peripheral blood. The V call is TRBV29-1, the J call TRBJ1-4; D gene ambiguous. CDR3 region: CSGSTTHGEKLFF. CDR3 coding DNA: TGCAGCGGCTCGACGACCCACGGGGAAAAACTGTTTTTT.